These 9 T cell receptor beta chains were sequenced from one sample in a study of regulatory T cells in long-lasting Graves disease. Libraries of TCR beta came from iRepertoire HTBI primers plus Arm-PCR of CDR3 regions. TCRdb reanalysed the multiplex PCR reads using MiXCR and keeps one entry per CDR3 protein. The sample contains about 440,000 distinct CDR3 sequences, roughly 17% of which appear only once. The time point here: newly diagnosed GD, antithyroid drugs for less than 3 months. RNA from PBMCs was the source of the TCR library. This same sample was also part of a study on T cells in Graves' hyperthyroidism and ophthalmopathy.

The input for sequencing was peripheral blood mononuclear cells (PBMCs), taken at new diagnosis, from a patient treated with antithyroid drugs. The receptors come from a woman in her late teens or twenties with Graves disease.

The chain is built from TRBV6-1 and TRBJ1-5, with unresolved D. The ends were cut back, 5 bases at V and 1 base at J, with 15 bases in the middle. The CDR3 is 16 residues long. CDR1 and CDR2 (germline): MNHNS, SASEGT. CDR3 in amino acids: CASSRSPTASNQPQHF. The CDR3, as DNA: TGTGCCAGCAGTCGCTCACCTACCGCGAGCAATCAGCCCCAGCATTTT.

This clonotype appeared many times. The V gene is TRBV5-1, the J gene TRBJ2-1; no reliable D call. The CDR3 loop spans 14 amino acids. Germline V gives CDR1 SGHRS, CDR2 YFSETQ. V shed 0 bases and J shed 2 bases, with 6 bases lying between them. The CDR3, as DNA: TGCGCCAGCAGCTTGGCAGAAACCTACAATGAGCAGTTCTTC. Its translation: CASSLAETYNEQFF.

At least ten counts were recorded for this clonotype. J is TRBJ2-2 and V is TRBV11-2; D not resolved. V was shortened by 0 bases and J by 4 bases, with 9 bases between the two germline ends. Germline loops: CDR1 SGHAT, CDR2 FQNNGV. The CDR3 has 15 residues. The CDR3 reads CASSLDVGPTGELFF. In nucleotides, the CDR3 is TGTGCCAGCAGCTTAGATGTGGGCCCCACCGGGGAGCTGTTTTTT.

In its sample, this clonotype was seen many times. The chain couples TRBV18 to TRBJ2-3; 7 bases are a match to TRBD2. CDR3 length equals 12 residues. CDR1 and CDR2 (germline): KGHSH, LQKENI. J lost 2 bases, V lost 8 bases, and 1 base had no gene match. CDR3 bases: TGTGCCAGCAGCGGGGACACAGATACGCAGTATTTT. Translating it yields CASSGDTDTQYF.

The chain is built from TRBV2 and TRBJ2-7; TRBD1 aligns across 11 bases. The J segment lost 2 bases and the V segment lost 6 bases, leaving 12 bases of the junction unmatched. The CDR3 loop spans 17 amino acids. CDR1 is SNHLY, CDR2 FYNNEI, per germline. CDR3: CASRVSPPGQGAYEQYF. In DNA, the CDR3 is TGTGCCAGCAGGGTGTCCCCCCCGGGACAGGGGGCCTACGAGCAGTACTTC.

As regards this clonotype: At one of its ends the junction is not consistent with the germline gene, which may arise from a read error. J is TRBJ2-7 and V is TRBV6-2 or TRBV6-3; D ambiguous. Germline V lookup: CDR1 MNHEY, CDR2 SVGEGT. The CDR3 is made up of 13 amino acids. CDR3 sequence (DNA): TGTGCCTGCAGTGAAACCGCAGTTGGGGTGCAGTACTTC. Translation: CACSETAVGVQYF.

This clonotype was recorded many times. The rearrangement uses TRBV12-3 or TRBV12-4 and TRBJ1-1, with D hard to call. V gave up 2 bases and J gave up 1 base, with 17 bases separating them. The CDR3 covers 17 residues. As DNA, the CDR3 is TGTGCCAGCAGTTTACGCGGTTTCTTGATCGGGAACACTGAAGCTTTCTTT. It yields the protein CASSLRGFLIGNTEAFF.

The gene calls are TRBV12-3 or TRBV12-4 and TRBJ1-1; TRBD1 matches 7 bases. J lost 2 bases, V lost 5 bases, and 8 bases had no gene match. This CDR3 has 15 residues. CDR3 residues: CASSTGRDRNTEAFF. CDR3 coding DNA: TGTGCCAGCAGTACGGGTAGGGACAGAAACACTGAAGCTTTCTTT.

This clonotype was seen at least ten times. The rearrangement uses TRBV29-1 and TRBJ2-1; TRBD2 matches at 7 bases. Trimming at V came to 0 bases and at J to 9 bases, leaving 11 bases not matched to a gene. The CDR3 loop spans 15 amino acids. Germline-derived CDR1 and CDR2 are SQVTM and ANQGSEA. CDR3 coding DNA: TGCAGCGTTGAAGAGACTTGGGGACTACAAGGTGAGCAGTTCTTC. Protein: CSVEETWGLQGEQFF.